This T cell receptor beta chain emerged from a study of T cell repertoires in cytomegalovirus infection. About the study: Selected CMV epitopes included recently identified HLA-C-restricted ones as well as well-studied HLA-B-restricted ones. Both a matching HLA type and CMV infection were indicated by public TCR beta signatures.

Study-wide results and caveats: HLA-C-restricted CMV-specific TCR beta clonotypes were dominant in the ex vivo response.

TCRdb reprocessed the reads via MiXCR and lists one record per CDR3 protein. The profile covers some 700,000 distinct CDR3 sequences, with 33% appearing a single time and around a sixth taken by the ten largest. This clonotype was found a few times. The target antigen is unknown. The length of the CDR3 is 13 residues. Germline CDR1 reads SGHTA; CDR2 reads FQGNSA. V dropped 5 bases and J dropped 7; count of bases not matched to a gene: 3. V usage is TRBV7-2 and J usage is TRBJ2-2, with 8 positions matching TRBD1. This sequence originates from a human donor in good health (CMV status not recorded). Some clones in this sample may be carry-over from other donors' samples. The sequenced sample was cultured PBMCs, obtained from culture after CMV antigen stimulation. CDR3 residues: CASSTQGDGELFF. CDR3 nucleotide sequence: TGTGCCAGCAGCACACAGGGGGACGGGGAGCTGTTTTTT.